This T cell receptor beta chain was obtained from a study of shared clonotypes between healthy human individuals (dated by TCRdb to about 2020). With respect to the entire study: A couple of women and three men aged 18 to 49 years were included in the cohort. For each donor, CD4 naive and CD4 memory were each given three plates, CD8 naive was given two plates, and CD8 memory was given one plate. Blood TCR repertoires of about five healthy adults were deeply sequenced to estimate repertoire size and the extent of clonotype sharing between individuals. Different laboratories and diverse techniques were used to prepare libraries and sequence TCR repertoires, to increase sequencing depth and limit assay-specific biases. Each donor's leukapheresis produced roughly between about 0.8 and 8.9 billion PBMCs.

Donors were healthy HIV-negative adults with no recently reported acute infections or vaccinations. Every donor was a Caucasian adult residing in Nashville, Tennessee, USA. CD4+ T cells were enriched by magnetic negative selection, after which naive cells were positively selected on CD45RA and the negative fraction was taken as the memory subset. Blood was collected by leukapheresis, and PBMCs were isolated by Ficoll-Histopaque density gradient centrifugation and then cryopreserved in liquid nitrogen vapor phase. Analytical flow cytometry was used to check the purity and quantity of each magnetically sorted T cell population. From each sorted fraction, genomic DNA was isolated and quantified by UV absorbance on a Nanodrop 2000c. Here is what the overall study found, with its caveats: Sampling was restricted to blood, and TCR repertoires in tissues likely differ from the TCR repertoires found in blood. Compared with non-shared clonotypes, clonotypes shared by all four sorted-subset donors had higher generation probabilities. Incomplete sequencing was indicated by rarefaction of sorted-subset datasets, despite the large sequencing depth. Because the study included a small number of donors, the genetic and exposure-history diversity represented was limited. Pairwise subsampling indicated that sequencing depth was expected to affect the degree of clonotype sharing among donors. Sharing across several donors was observed for about 5% of naive CD4, about 3.2% of naive CD8, roughly 2.3% of memory CD4, and roughly 0.4% of memory CD8 clonotypes. Naive subsets generally had larger estimated clonotype richness than memory subsets.

TCR CDR3 regions were amplified from genomic DNA by multiplex PCR using the deep immunoSEQ assay. Extracted genomic DNA from each cell subset was distributed evenly across all wells of several immunoSEQ 96-well plates, and each plate was treated as a replicate. For sorted subsets, approximately 190 ng genomic DNA, equal to tens of thousands of T cell genomes, was loaded into each replicate PCR. Purified libraries were measured with a Qubit 3.0 fluorometer, size-checked on a Bioanalyzer 2100, and measured again with the KAPA Library Quantification kit. Each immunoSEQ 96-well plate was sequenced on its own single-read 150-cycle Illumina NextSeq 550 flow cell. As for the authors' bioinformatics: Because only junctional sequences without quality scores were contained in the immunoSEQ output, filtering matching that applied to full-length reads could not be performed. Sequences were annotated with PyIR, a Python wrapper for IgBLAST v1.9, and V/J genes and CDR3 were assigned using IMGT germline references. Reads with weak V/J assignments (E-value above 1e-6), missing CDR3, stop codons, out-of-frame junctions, or ambiguous translated residues were removed. V3J clonotypes were defined as sequences sharing the same inferred V gene, J gene, and CDR3 amino acid sequence. The percentage overlap between two repertoires was calculated by dividing the number of shared unique clonotypes by the size of the smaller repertoire. Repertoire richness was assessed with RTK rarefaction, the Chao1 estimator, and Recon v2.1 estimates of unobserved clonotypes. Generation probabilities were computed with OLGA for all TCRbeta clonotypes obtained by the gDNA method from four donors. TCRdb mirrors the immuneACCESS table, restricted to in-frame sequences. Some clones are absent from its copies; in checked studies, under half trace to an unresolved V gene, and the reason for the others is unknown. Clonal size and the V and J genes are those of that table, whereas D and trimming came from the DNA. This sample is represented by more than 1.2 million clones; 97% to 99% of them were singletons. The ten largest clones add up to 0.36% of the sample.

About this clone itself: Its target antigen remains unknown. No base-level quality is on record; no much larger clone is a single base apart.

Per the germline V gene (reference sequence), SEHNR is the CDR1 and FQNEAQ is the CDR2. The junction shows trimming of 5 bases on V and 4 bases on J, plus 21 bases between the germline ends. From its cysteine to its phenylalanine, the CDR3 spans 17 amino acids. Of all the DNA, just the CDR3 is kept, 51 bases in frame from base 1. This sequence was found in a man aged 30-40 years in good health. The chain is encoded by TRBV7-9 joined to TRBJ1-5; TRBD1 is a possible D gene, resting on 6 matching bases. What was sequenced was naive CD4+ T cells sorted from blood. What the cell subset or site label conveys for this sample: CD45RA+ positively selected. CDR3 sequence: CASSRGVPGETNQPQHF. The DNA sequence is as follows: TGTGCCAGCAGCCGCGGGGTCCCAGGGGAGACAAATCAGCCCCAGCATTTT.